The 31 T cell receptor beta chains reported below all come from one sample, sequenced in a study of blood T cell repertoires in COVID-19. The repertoire was sequenced with immunoSEQ multiplex PCR; TCRdb's copy has only in-frame clones and lacks some. This repertoire shows tens of thousands of clones, around 89% found once; its top ten account for 1.2%. Sequencing used peripheral blood. Source of these receptors: an older woman with acute or convalescent COVID-19.

V is TRBV19 and J is TRBJ2-4, with 9 nucleotides matching TRBD1. The CDR3 is made up of 16 amino acids. Trimming removed 5 bases from V and 6 bases from J; junction bases left unmatched: 11. The germline CDR1 and CDR2 sequences are LNHDA and SQIVND (reference sequence). The CDR3 region is CASSAVQGAPPNIQYF. The DNA of the CDR3 is TGTGCCAGTAGTGCGGTACAGGGGGCGCCCCCAAACATTCAGTACTTC.

The table lists this clone with a count of one. This chain uses TRBV6-2 or TRBV6-3 with TRBJ1-4; perhaps TRBD1 as D (6 bases). The CDR3 is 14 residues long. Trimming shortened V by 2 bases and J by 8 bases, and 12 bases separated the two germline ends. Germline loops: CDR1 MNHEY, CDR2 SVGEGT. Here the CDR3 reads CASSYVGGGEKLFF. The CDR3 DNA reads as TGTGCCAGCAGTTACGTGGGAGGGGGAGAAAAACTGTTTTTT.

The J gene is TRBJ2-2, the V gene TRBV5-6; maybe TRBD1 (6 bases). Germline V lookup: CDR1 SGHDT, CDR2 YYEEEE. This CDR3 is built from 14 residues. V shed 1 base and J shed 8 bases, with 12 bases lying between them. The CDR3 spells CASSLTGISGELFF. In nucleotides, the CDR3 is TGTGCCAGCAGCTTGACAGGGATATCGGGGGAGCTGTTTTTT.

The chain joins TRBV7-9 to TRBJ2-3; D perhaps matches TRBD1 (6 bases). Germline V lookup: CDR1 SEHNR, CDR2 FQNEAQ (reference sequence). CDR3 length: 13 amino acids. The V gene lost 5 bases and the J gene lost 6 bases, with 12 bases spanning the gap. CDR3 sequence: CASSLWDMDTQYF. The CDR3 nucleotides read TGTGCCAGCAGCCTTTGGGACATGGATACGCAGTATTTT.

V usage is TRBV28 and J usage is TRBJ2-3, with 8 positions matching TRBD1. CDR1 is MDHEN, CDR2 SYDVKM, per germline. CDR3 size: 15 residues. V shed 6 bases, J shed 1 base, and the junction held 6 bases outside the gene matches. The CDR3 DNA is TGTGCCAGCAGGTTACAGGGGGATGGCACAGATACGCAGTATTTT. As protein: CASRLQGDGTDTQYF.

This chain joins TRBV2 and TRBJ1-2, with D possibly TRBD1 on 6 matching bases. Per germline, CDR1 SNHLY and CDR2 FYNNEI. V dropped 5 bases and J dropped 7 bases, with 14 bases sitting between them. The CDR3 spans 13 residues. CDR3 loop: CASSPEGVGGYTF. The CDR3 DNA sequence: TGTGCCAGCAGTCCAGAGGGGGTTGGTGGCTACACCTTC.

This clone was seen just once. The V and J genes are TRBV27 and TRBJ2-2; 8 bases are a match to TRBD1. CDR3 length equals 16 residues. V gave up 2 bases and J gave up 1 base; unmatched junction bases: 3. Germline lookup yields CDR1 MNHEY and CDR2 SMNVEV (reference sequence). CDR3 region: CASSLGTGKNTGELFF. The CDR3 coding sequence is TGTGCCAGCAGTTTAGGGACAGGCAAGAACACCGGGGAGCTGTTTTTT.

The rearrangement uses TRBV6-1 and TRBJ1-3; no firm D call. This CDR3 has 15 amino acids. Looked up from germline, CDR1 is MNHNS and CDR2 is SASEGT. V lost 1 base and J 0 bases, leaving 7 bases between the germline ends. The CDR3 protein is CASSEEKSSGNTIYF. The CDR3 region has the DNA TGTGCCAGCAGTGAAGAGAAGAGCTCTGGAAACACCATATATTTT.

The rearrangement uses TRBV5-4 and TRBJ2-7; tentative D call: TRBD2 (5 bases). CDR1 SGHNT and CDR2 YYREEE come from the germline V gene (reference sequence). Trimming shortened V by 3 bases and J by 3 bases, and 13 bases separated the two germline ends. This CDR3 spans 14 amino acids. The CDR3 protein is CASSSLGDHYEQYV. The CDR3 nucleotides read TGTGCCAGCAGCTCATTGGGAGATCACTACGAGCAGTACGTC.

The rearrangement links TRBV19 to TRBJ1-5, with 9 bases that match TRBD1. The germline CDR1 and CDR2 sequences are LNHDA and SQIVND (reference sequence). The CDR3 has 13 amino acids. Trimming cost V 5 bases and J 6 bases; bases outside gene matches: 2. The CDR3 here is CASSGTGLQPQHF. The DNA of the CDR3 is TGTGCCAGTAGTGGGACAGGGCTTCAGCCCCAGCATTTT.

The chain carries TRBV7-6 and TRBJ1-5; D is undetermined. CDR1 is SGHVS and CDR2 is FNYEAQ in the germline V gene. V lost 5 bases and J 6 bases, leaving 20 bases between the germline ends. The CDR3 covers 16 residues. The CDR3 coding sequence is TGTGCCAGCAGCCGAGAGACGGGGATGGTGGGTCAGCCCCAGCATTTT. This sequence encodes CASSRETGMVGQPQHF.

The chain carries TRBV29-1 and TRBJ1-2; 10 bases agree with TRBD1. The CDR3 loop spans 11 amino acids. Trimming removed 7 bases from V and 9 bases from J; junction bases left unmatched: 5. Germline values: CDR1 SQVTM, CDR2 ANQGSEA. The DNA for the CDR3 is TGCAGCGGCAGGACAGGGGGAAGCTACACCTTC. Protein product: CSGRTGGSYTF. The full variable domain, completed using reference TRBV29-1 and TRBJ1-2, is SAVISQKPSRDICQRGTSLTIQCQVDSQVTMMFWYRQQPGQSLTLIATANQGSEATYESGFVIDKFPISRPNLTFSTLTVSNMSPEDSSIYLCSGRTGGSYTFGSGTRLTVV.

The CDR3 nucleotides read TGCAGCGTCCCACAGGGGCCCGCGAACACTGAAGCTTTCTTT. Translating gives CSVPQGPANTEAFF. The V gene is TRBV29-1, the J gene TRBJ1-1; TRBD1 agrees at 7 bases. CDR1 and CDR2 (germline): SQVTM, ANQGSEA. Trimming cost V 6 bases and J 1 base; bases outside gene matches: 8. This CDR3 contains 14 residues.

The genes are TRBV5-4 and TRBJ2-2; 10 positions agree with TRBD2. The V gene's germline CDR1 is SGHNT and CDR2 YYREEE (reference sequence). This CDR3 is 16 amino acids long. V dropped 0 bases and J dropped 4; count of bases not matched to a gene: 3. The CDR3 here is CASSLGLAGLTGELFF. The CDR3 nucleotides read TGTGCCAGCAGCTTGGGACTAGCGGGCCTCACCGGGGAGCTGTTTTTT.

This chain uses TRBV6-1 with TRBJ1-4; 9 bases map to TRBD1. Germline CDR1 and CDR2: MNHNS and SASEGT. Trimming at V came to 4 bases and at J to 6 bases, leaving 9 bases not matched to a gene. The CDR3 is 16 residues long. This CDR3 is CASSGHRTGVDEKLFF. The DNA of the CDR3 is TGTGCCAGCAGTGGGCACCGGACAGGGGTGGATGAAAAACTGTTTTTT.

The chain has TRBV5-5 and TRBJ1-3; D call uncertain. The CDR3 totals 15 residues. Trimming removed 0 bases at V and 0 bases at J, with 7 bases between. In germline, CDR1 is SGHKS, CDR2 YYEKEE (reference sequence). DNA for the CDR3: TGTGCCAGCAGCTTGGCACAGCTCTCTGGAAACACCATATATTTT. This translates into CASSLAQLSGNTIYF.

V gene TRBV7-9 combines with J gene TRBJ2-3; TRBD2 matches at 7 bases. The length of the CDR3 is 13 residues. V was clipped by 1 base and J by 7 bases; unmatched bases: 2. Per the germline V gene, CDR1 is SEHNR and CDR2 is FQNEAQ (reference sequence). CDR3 nucleotide sequence: TGTGCCAGCAGCTTAGGAGCGGGGAATACGCAGTATTTT. Residues: CASSLGAGNTQYF.

This chain connects TRBV4-3 to TRBJ1-2, with D tentatively TRBD1 (5 bases). This CDR3 comprises 14 residues. Germline CDR1 and CDR2: LGHNA and YSLEER. Between the trimmed V and J ends, which lost 0 bases and 8 bases, there was a span of 13 bases. CDR3 DNA sequence: TGCGCCAGCAGCCAAGATGAAGGGGTAGGGGGCTACACCTTC. Protein: CASSQDEGVGGYTF.

J is TRBJ2-2 and V is TRBV27, with TRBD1 identical over 9 bases. V shed 6 bases, J shed 4 bases, and the junction held 6 bases outside the gene matches. The germline V gene has CDR1 MNHEY and CDR2 SMNVEV (reference sequence). The CDR3 is made up of 15 amino acids. The CDR3 nucleotides read TGTGCCAGCAGGCCCGGGACAGGGCGCACCGGGGAGCTGTTTTTT. Translating gives CASRPGTGRTGELFF.

This clone was found a few times. The chain carries TRBV7-2 and TRBJ1-1; possibly TRBD1 for D (5 bases). Germline V lookup: CDR1 SGHTA, CDR2 FQGNSA. The CDR3 runs to 15 residues. The V end lost 5 bases, the J end lost 5 bases, and 18 bases lay between the germline ends. CDR3 DNA sequence: TGTGCCAGCAGCGAAGCAGGGTGGTCGCGGACTGAAGCTTTCTTT. Its protein is CASSEAGWSRTEAFF. The entire variable domain, with the rest obtained from reference TRBV7-2 and TRBJ1-1, is as follows: GAGVSQSPSNKVTEKGKDVELRCDPISGHTALYWYRQSLGQGLEFLIYFQGNSAPDKSGLPSDRFSAERTGGSVSTLTIQRTQQEDSAVYLCASSEAGWSRTEAFFGQGTRLTVV.

The genes are TRBV11-2 and TRBJ2-2; 8 nucleotides line up with TRBD2. Unmatched junction bases numbered 4, after V lost 8 bases and J lost 5 bases. Germline-derived CDR1 and CDR2 are SGHAT and FQNNGV. The CDR3 covers 13 residues. CDR3 nucleotide sequence: TGTGCCAGCGGTCGGGGGGGGACCGGGGAGCTGTTTTTT. Translation: CASGRGGTGELFF.

The chain is built from TRBV21-1 and TRBJ1-3; TRBD1, the table's D call, was not compared with the DNA. TRBV21-1 counts as a pseudogene. The CDR3 consists of 14 residues. CDR3 bases: TGTGCCAGCAGCAGAGGGGGCCTCGGAAACACCATATATTTT. It translates to CASSRGGLGNTIYF.

The chain joins TRBV28 to TRBJ1-5; 9 bases match TRBD1. The germline V gene has CDR1 MDHEN and CDR2 SYDVKM. This CDR3 contains 17 residues. Trimming cost V 5 bases and J 4 bases; bases outside gene matches: 12. CDR3 in amino acids: CASSPPWGQGLNQPQHF. DNA for the CDR3: TGTGCCAGCAGTCCGCCGTGGGGACAGGGACTTAATCAGCCCCAGCATTTT.

The rearrangement links TRBV29-1 to TRBJ2-1, with TRBD2 matching 8 bases. The CDR3 spans 15 residues. Looked up from germline, CDR1 is SQVTM and CDR2 is ANQGSEA. V trimming: 6 bases; J trimming: 6 bases; junction bases outside the gene matches: 13. In DNA, the CDR3 is TGCAGCGTAGGGAAACGGGGGGGCCTGGGCAATGAGCAGTTCTTC. It translates to CSVGKRGGLGNEQFF.

The V and J genes are TRBV19 and TRBJ2-3; tentatively, D is TRBD2 (6 bases). Germline V gene lookup returns CDR1 LNHDA and CDR2 SQIVND (reference sequence). V was pared by 5 bases and J by 0 bases, with 6 bases between. The CDR3 spans 13 residues. This CDR3 is CASSGTSTDTQYF. CDR3 bases: TGTGCCAGTAGTGGGACTAGCACAGATACGCAGTATTTT.

The chain employs TRBV28 and TRBJ1-3; 8 bases are shared with TRBD1. Trimming removed 6 bases from V and 0 bases from J; junction bases left unmatched: 10. Germline V gene sequence: CDR1 MDHEN, CDR2 SYDVKM. This CDR3 spans 17 amino acids. The CDR3 DNA reads as TGTGCCAGCAGCCCCTGGACAGGGAATCCCTCTGGAAACACCATATATTTT. It encodes CASSPWTGNPSGNTIYF.

This chain uses TRBV5-1 with TRBJ1-1, with unresolved D. Looked up from germline, CDR1 is SGHRS and CDR2 is YFSETQ. The ends were cut back, 0 bases at V and 1 base at J, with 7 bases in the middle. The CDR3 contains 14 residues. CDR3 DNA: TGCGCCAGCAGCTTGGAGCAGCGGAACACTGAAGCTTTCTTT. Translation: CASSLEQRNTEAFF.

The chain uses TRBV6-1 and TRBJ1-5, with D maybe TRBD1 (6 bases). V lost 3 bases and J 7 bases, leaving 13 bases between the germline ends. The CDR3 is 14 residues long. Germline CDR1 reads MNHNS; CDR2 reads SASEGT. The CDR3 nucleotides are TGTGCCAGCAGTGATATGGGGGCAGGACAGCCCCAGCATTTT. Its protein is CASSDMGAGQPQHF.

The rearrangement joins TRBV18 to TRBJ2-3; no clear D gene. CDR1 is KGHSH and CDR2 is LQKENI in the germline V gene. The CDR3 is 15 residues long. Between the trimmed V and J ends, which lost 0 bases and 5 bases, there was a span of 12 bases. Here the CDR3 DNA reads TGTGCCAGCTCACCACCGTCGTCAGTCAGAGATACGCAGTATTTT. Amino acid sequence: CASSPPSSVRDTQYF.

The V call is TRBV4-3, the J call TRBJ2-2; the match to TRBD2 covers 8 bases. This CDR3 is built from 16 residues. V dropped 0 bases and J dropped 7; count of bases not matched to a gene: 7. Germline CDR1 is LGHNA and CDR2 is YSLEER. The CDR3 sequence is CASSQDRAGAVGELFF. The CDR3, as DNA: TGCGCCAGCAGCCAAGATAGAGCGGGAGCGGTCGGGGAGCTGTTTTTT.

CDR3 region: CASTQGRGEPDTQYF. CDR3 DNA: TGTGCCAGCACTCAGGGGAGGGGGGAGCCAGATACGCAGTATTTT. The chain joins TRBV11-2 to TRBJ2-3; the D gene is possibly TRBD2 (7 bases). In germline, CDR1 is SGHAT, CDR2 FQNNGV. Deletions cut 7 bases from V and 4 bases from J, with 18 bases between. This CDR3 has 15 amino acids.